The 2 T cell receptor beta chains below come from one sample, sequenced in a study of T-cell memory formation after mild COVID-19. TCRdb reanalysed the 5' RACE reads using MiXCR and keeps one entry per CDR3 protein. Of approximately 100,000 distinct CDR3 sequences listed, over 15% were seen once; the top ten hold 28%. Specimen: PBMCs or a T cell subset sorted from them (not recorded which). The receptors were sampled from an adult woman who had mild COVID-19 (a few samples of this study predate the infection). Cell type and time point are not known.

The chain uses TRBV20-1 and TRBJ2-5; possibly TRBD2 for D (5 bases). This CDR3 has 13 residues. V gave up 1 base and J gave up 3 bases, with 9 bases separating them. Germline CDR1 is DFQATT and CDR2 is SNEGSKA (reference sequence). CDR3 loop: CSARGLSEETQYF. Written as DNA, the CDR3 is TGCAGTGCTAGAGGACTATCAGAAGAGACCCAGTACTTC.

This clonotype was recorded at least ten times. CDR3 sequence (DNA): TGCGCCAGCAGCTGGACAGAGCGACTAGCGGAGCCCACCGGGGAGCTGTTTTTT. As protein: CASSWTERLAEPTGELFF. The chain has TRBV5-1 and TRBJ2-2; TRBD2 matches 9 bases. Germline-derived CDR1 and CDR2 are SGHRS and YFSETQ. The CDR3 extends over 18 amino acids. V dropped 3 bases and J dropped 4; count of bases not matched to a gene: 13. Together with reference TRBV5-1 and TRBJ2-2, the CDR3 gives the full variable domain: KAGVTQTPRYLIKTRGQQVTLSCSPISGHRSVSWYQQTPGQGLQFLFEYFSETQRNKGNFPGRFSGRQFSNSRSEMNVSTLELGDSALYLCASSWTERLAEPTGELFFGEGSRLTVL.